The rows below give T cell receptor beta chains drawn from one sample of a study of CD8 T cells in ankylosing spondylitis. TCRdb used MiXCR to reprocess the 5' RACE reads, holding one entry per CDR3 protein. The sample lists some 840,000 distinct CDR3 sequences; about 10% were seen once. Specimen: blood, either unsorted or a sorted T cell fraction (not recorded which). Source of these receptors: a male donor with ankylosing spondylitis. The CDR3 runs from the conserved cysteine through the conserved F or W. D genes are given only for firm matches. Size is stated for part of the rows, as once, few or many counts, or as a class when the clone is expanded.

TRBV24-1	.	TRBJ1-1	.	CATSDAGTARLF	TGTGCCACCAGTGATGCCGGGACGGCAAGACTCTTT
TRBV20-1	.	TRBJ2-5	many	CSAFTRLTQETQYF	TGCAGTGCTTTTACCCGACTCACTCAAGAGACCCAGTACTTC
TRBV20-1	.	TRBJ1-2	few	CSARQTGESGYTF	TGCAGTGCCCGTCAGACGGGGGAGAGTGGCTACACCTTC
TRBV27	.	TRBJ2-7	once	CASSLGVYSYEQYF	TGTGCCAGCAGTTTAGGGGTCTACTCCTACGAGCAGTACTTC
TRBV28	.	TRBJ2-3	few	CASSPIDRVADTQYF	TGTGCCAGCAGTCCAATCGATAGGGTAGCAGATACGCAGTATTTT
TRBV12-3/TRBV12-4	.	TRBJ1-1	few	CASSHDTGLNTEAFF	TGTGCCAGCAGCCATGATACAGGGCTGAACACTGAAGCTTTCTTT
TRBV27	.	TRBJ1-2	few	CASSNLPRRPGYTF	TGTGCCAGCAGCAATCTCCCTCGTCGCCCCGGCTACACCTTC
TRBV20-1	.	TRBJ1-1	.	CSGKRREVEAFF	TGCAGTGGGAAAAGGAGGGAGGTTGAAGCTTTCTTT
TRBV11-3	.	TRBJ2-7	.	CASSLFVFYEQYF	TGTGCCAGCAGCTTATTCGTGTTCTACGAGCAGTACTTC
TRBV18	.	TRBJ1-1	many	CASSPSDREAFF	TGTGCCAGCTCACCGTCAGACAGGGAAGCTTTCTTT
TRBV18	.	TRBJ1-5	few	CASSPGRASGQPQHF	TGTGCCAGCTCACCAGGCAGGGCCTCAGGACAGCCCCAGCATTTT
TRBV5-1	TRBD2	TRBJ2-1	.	CARIPGLTYYNEQFF	TGCGCCAGGATTCCGGGACTAACGTACTACAATGAGCAGTTCTTC
TRBV12-3/TRBV12-4	.	TRBJ2-7	.	CASSLVTPSSEQYF	TGTGCCAGCAGTTTAGTGACCCCCAGCTCCGAGCAGTACTTC
TRBV7-2	TRBD2	TRBJ2-1	.	CASSLTSGPSYNEQFF	TGTGCCAGCAGCTTGACTAGCGGGCCCTCCTACAATGAGCAGTTCTTC
TRBV6-1	.	TRBJ1-4	.	CASGKYEKLFF	TGTGCCAGCGGAAAATATGAAAAACTGTTTTTT
TRBV20-1	.	TRBJ1-3	few	CSADPGFSGNTIYF	TGCAGTGCCGACCCGGGTTTCTCTGGAAACACCATATATTTT
TRBV2	.	TRBJ2-7	few	CASSGDGSYEQYF	TGTGCCAGCAGCGGGGACGGATCCTACGAGCAGTACTTC
TRBV20-1	.	TRBJ2-1	.	CSATDIGFWGAEQFF	TGCAGTGCTACCGACATCGGTTTTTGGGGCGCTGAGCAGTTCTTC
TRBV7-2	.	TRBJ2-7	many	CASSANRDTYEQYF	TGTGCCAGCAGCGCGAATCGGGACACCTACGAGCAGTACTTC
TRBV9	.	TRBJ1-1	many	CASSVAGEYTEAFF	TGTGCCAGCAGCGTAGCCGGAGAGTACACTGAAGCTTTCTTT
TRBV18	.	TRBJ1-1	few	CASSPQGMMNTEAFF	TGTGCCAGCTCACCGCAGGGGATGATGAACACTGAAGCTTTCTTT
TRBV10-3	.	TRBJ1-2	.	CAIAGREDLNYGYTF	TGTGCCATCGCGGGACGAGAAGACCTTAACTATGGCTACACCTTC
TRBV10-3	.	TRBJ2-1	many	CAISEVRENRLGQFF	TGTGCCATCAGTGAAGTACGGGAGAACCGCCTTGGGCAGTTCTTC
TRBV6-2/TRBV6-3	.	TRBJ2-3	.	CASRQLYGDTQYF	TGTGCCAGCAGGCAGTTATACGGGGATACGCAGTATTTT
TRBV19	.	TRBJ1-1	many	CASRDRAPTEAFF	TGTGCCAGTCGGGACCGCGCACCCACTGAAGCTTTCTTT
TRBV12-3/TRBV12-4	.	TRBJ1-3	.	CASSQGDDRNTIYF	TGTGCCAGCAGTCAGGGTGACGATAGAAACACCATATATTTT
TRBV10-3	TRBD1	TRBJ2-7	many	CAISDRGYEQYF	TGTGCCATCAGCGACAGGGGTTACGAGCAGTACTTC
TRBV7-2	.	TRBJ1-6	few	CASSLAGASSPLHF	TGTGCCAGCAGCTTAGCAGGGGCGTCTTCACCCCTCCACTTT
TRBV7-2	TRBD1	TRBJ2-5	.	CASSPWGTGFLETQYF	TGTGCCAGCAGCCCGTGGGGGACAGGGTTTTTGGAGACCCAGTACTTC
TRBV29-1	TRBD1	TRBJ1-4	few	CSVTGEEKLFF	TGCAGCGTTACAGGGGAGGAAAAACTGTTTTTT
TRBV6-2/TRBV6-3	.	TRBJ2-4	.	CASRPTMGNIQYF	TGTGCCAGCAGACCCACTATGGGTAACATTCAGTACTTC